These 23 T cell receptor beta chains were sequenced from one sample in a study of blood T cell repertoires in COVID-19. Generated by immunoSEQ multiplex PCR, the TCRdb table keeps only in-frame clones and is missing some. The top ten clones hold around 3.2% of a sample with 100,000 to 120,000 clones, around 90% of them seen once. Sample: peripheral blood. The receptor set was obtained from a woman between 45 and 65 years old with acute or convalescent COVID-19.

In DNA form, the CDR3 reads TGTGCCAGCAGATCACAGGGGGATGGCTACACCTTC. Translation gives CASRSQGDGYTF. This chain joins TRBV6-5 and TRBJ1-2, with 8 positions matching TRBD1. Germline values: CDR1 MNHEY, CDR2 SVGAGI. V trimming: 6 bases; J trimming: 6 bases; junction bases outside the gene matches: 3. The CDR3 is 12 residues long.

The rearrangement links TRBV7-9 to TRBJ1-4; a possible D gene is TRBD1 (6 bases). The CDR3 runs 14 residues. Germline V gene lookup returns CDR1 SEHNR and CDR2 FQNEAQ (reference sequence). V was shortened by 2 bases and J by 7 bases, with 11 bases between the two germline ends. CDR3 loop: CASSLRGAGEKLFF. CDR3 in DNA: TGTGCCAGCAGCTTACGGGGGGCAGGTGAAAAACTGTTTTTT.

The chain employs TRBV6-1 and TRBJ2-3; TRBD1 matches at 10 bases. This CDR3 spans 16 amino acids. CDR1 and CDR2 (germline): MNHNS, SASEGT. Trimming removed 4 bases from V and 0 bases from J; junction bases left unmatched: 4. The CDR3 DNA reads as TGTGCCAGCAGTGCTTGGACAGGGGGAAGCACAGATACGCAGTATTTT. The encoded protein is CASSAWTGGSTDTQYF.

This chain links TRBV27 with TRBJ2-1, with D maybe TRBD1 (6 bases). V dropped 0 bases and J dropped 2 bases, with 14 bases sitting between them. The CDR3 is 17 amino acids. CDR1 and CDR2 from the germline V gene are MNHEY and SMNVEV (reference sequence). As DNA, the CDR3 is TGTGCCAGCAGTTTATCTGCCAGGGACAAAACCTACAATGAGCAGTTCTTC. As protein: CASSLSARDKTYNEQFF.

The chain couples TRBV5-1 to TRBJ2-5; TRBD2 aligns across 8 bases. With V trimmed by 6 bases and J by 4 bases, 5 bases remained unmatched. There are 13 residues in the CDR3. Germline V gene data show CDR1 as SGHRS and CDR2 as YFSETQ. The CDR3 DNA follows: TGCGCCAGCATGAGCGGGAGTTTAGAGACCCAGTACTTC. Protein: CASMSGSLETQYF.

V gene TRBV5-1 combines with J gene TRBJ2-2; the D is unclear. V lost 2 bases and J lost 1, with 9 bases in between. Germline V gives CDR1 SGHRS, CDR2 YFSETQ. The CDR3 is made up of 15 amino acids. The DNA of the CDR3 is TGCGCCAGCAGCTTAAACAGCCTGAACACCGGGGAGCTGTTTTTT. It codes for CASSLNSLNTGELFF.

The V call is TRBV27, the J call TRBJ1-4; D gene unclear. Trimming removed 5 bases at V and 2 bases at J, with 12 bases between. The CDR3 is 15 residues long. In germline, CDR1 is MNHEY, CDR2 SMNVEV (reference sequence). CDR3 DNA sequence: TGTGCCAGCAGTCATACCCGAGGCACTAATGAAAAACTGTTTTTT. Encoded protein: CASSHTRGTNEKLFF.

The rearrangement links TRBV19 to TRBJ2-5, with 7 bases fitting TRBD1. Trimming cost V 5 bases and J 7 bases; bases outside gene matches: 7. Germline CDR1 is LNHDA and CDR2 is SQIVND (reference sequence). The CDR3 totals 13 residues. CDR3 sequence: CASSRRDSGTQYF. CDR3 in DNA: TGTGCCAGTAGTCGCCGGGACAGTGGGACCCAGTACTTC.

This chain joins TRBV28 and TRBJ2-3; tentatively, D is TRBD2 (7 bases). Germline V gene data show CDR1 as MDHEN and CDR2 as SYDVKM. The CDR3 consists of 15 residues. V was pared by 8 bases and J by 5 bases, with 20 bases between. In nucleotides, the CDR3 is TGTGCCAGCGGGTTGGGGGGGGGCTCTGGAGATACGCAGTATTTT. The encoded protein is CASGLGGGSGDTQYF. Looking up the rest from reference TRBV28 and TRBJ2-3 gives the full variable domain: DVKVTQSSRYLVKRTGEKVFLECVQDMDHENMFWYRQDPGLGLRLIYFSYDVKMKEKGDIPEGYSVSREKKERFSLILESASTNQTSMYLCASGLGGGSGDTQYFGPGTRLTVL.

The chain joins TRBV19 to TRBJ2-2, with 7 bases fitting TRBD1. CDR3 length equals 16 residues. The germline gives CDR1 LNHDA, CDR2 SQIVND (reference sequence). Trimming took 7 bases from V and 0 from J; bases not matched to a gene: 8. The CDR3 DNA reads as TGTGCCAGTAACAAACCGGGACAGCCGAACACCGGGGAGCTGTTTTTT. Amino acids: CASNKPGQPNTGELFF.

The chain employs TRBV11-2 and TRBJ2-1; 8 bases are a match to TRBD1. The CDR3 totals 15 residues. The germline gives CDR1 SGHAT, CDR2 FQNNGV. J lost 9 bases, V lost 1 base, and 8 bases had no gene match. CDR3 DNA sequence: TGTGCCAGCAGCTTAGCCAGGGGGCTCGTCGGTGAGCAGTTCTTC. It specifies CASSLARGLVGEQFF.

The chain carries TRBV11-2 and TRBJ2-4; TRBD1 aligns across 7 bases. The CDR3 covers 14 residues. Germline CDR1 is SGHAT and CDR2 is FQNNGV. The ends lost 4 bases at V and 3 bases at J; junction bases unmatched: 3. The CDR3 is CASSSRQGKNIQYF. CDR3 sequence (DNA): TGTGCCAGCAGCTCACGACAGGGCAAAAACATTCAGTACTTC.

The chain carries TRBV4-1 and TRBJ2-1, with a possible D match to TRBD2 (5 bases). V was trimmed by 1 base and J by 8 bases, leaving 15 bases between them. This CDR3 contains 15 residues. Germline loops: CDR1 MGHRA, CDR2 YSYEKL. The CDR3 bases are TGCGCCAGCAGCCAAGTTTTAAGTGAGGACTATGAGCAGTTCTTC. Encoded protein: CASSQVLSEDYEQFF.

This chain uses TRBV7-6 with TRBJ2-1; 7 bases match TRBD2. Germline-derived CDR1 and CDR2 are SGHVS and FNYEAQ. This CDR3 has 14 amino acids. V gave up 5 bases and J gave up 2 bases; unmatched junction bases: 3. The CDR3 DNA follows: TGTGCCAGCAGCGTCGGGACTACCTACAATGAGCAGTTCTTC. Protein: CASSVGTTYNEQFF.

This sequence joins TRBV7-2 and TRBJ2-1, with D possibly matching TRBD2 (5 bases). V was shortened by 0 bases and J by 0 bases, with 9 bases between the two germline ends. Germline V lookup: CDR1 SGHTA, CDR2 FQGNSA. The CDR3 has 16 residues. The CDR3 coding sequence is TGTGCCAGCAGCTTAGCTAGCGTTAGCTCCTACAATGAGCAGTTCTTC. Translating gives CASSLASVSSYNEQFF.

This sequence joins TRBV6-5 and TRBJ1-2; 9 bases line up with TRBD1. The length of the CDR3 is 13 residues. Germline CDR1 MNHEY, CDR2 SVGAGI. V was pared by 4 bases and J by 10 bases, with 7 bases of the junction left unmatched. CDR3: CASSSRDRVAYTF. The CDR3, as DNA: TGTGCCAGCAGTTCCCGGGACAGGGTCGCCTACACCTTC.

The chain's CDR3 is CASSLNPTGRGGEQYF. In DNA form, the CDR3 reads TGTGCCAGCAGTTTAAACCCTACCGGTAGGGGCGGCGAGCAGTACTTC. V usage is TRBV27 and J usage is TRBJ2-7, with a possible D match to TRBD1 (5 bases). This CDR3 contains 16 residues. Germline V gives CDR1 MNHEY, CDR2 SMNVEV (reference sequence). V was cut by 2 bases and J by 6 bases, with 20 bases left in between.

The chain combines TRBV7-2 with TRBJ2-7; TRBD2 aligns across 10 bases. Germline CDR1 and CDR2: SGHTA and FQGNSA. This CDR3 has 16 amino acids. The trim removed 1 base at V and 12 bases at J, leaving 15 bases unmatched. CDR3 sequence (DNA): TGTGCCAGCAGCTTAGGACAGCCCACTAGCGGGGTACTTATGTACTTC. This encodes CASSLGQPTSGVLMYF.

This rearrangement joins TRBV28 to TRBJ1-4, with 8 bases matching TRBD1. The CDR3 contains 15 residues. Trimming cost V 5 bases and J 6 bases; bases outside gene matches: 8. The germline gives CDR1 MDHEN, CDR2 SYDVKM. CDR3 protein: CASSPPGGSDEKLFF. CDR3 DNA: TGTGCCAGCAGTCCCCCAGGGGGCTCGGATGAAAAACTGTTTTTT.

The CDR3 loop reads CASSPQPGGRTYNSPLHF. The CDR3 nucleotides are TGTGCCAGCTCACCTCAACCAGGGGGCCGCACCTATAATTCACCCCTCCACTTT. The chain joins TRBV18 to TRBJ1-6, with TRBD1 identical over 8 bases. V lost 3 bases, J lost 2 bases, and 9 bases stayed unmatched. The CDR3 extends over 18 amino acids. The germline V gene encodes CDR1 KGHSH and CDR2 LQKENI.

The chain is built from TRBV5-1 and TRBJ1-2, with 7 positions matching TRBD1. The V and J ends lost 4 bases and 8 bases, in that order; junction bases with no gene match: 8. CDR3 length: 13 residues. Germline CDR1 SGHRS, CDR2 YFSETQ. The CDR3 DNA is TGCGCCAGCAGCCCTGTCCAGGGGGGAGGCTACACCTTC. It yields the protein CASSPVQGGGYTF.

The chain recombines TRBV7-9 with TRBJ1-3; TRBD1 is a possible D gene (6 bases). The germline gives CDR1 SEHNR, CDR2 FQNEAQ (reference sequence). Trimming pared 1 base from V and 2 bases from J, leaving 9 bases between. The CDR3 loop spans 15 amino acids. The DNA for the CDR3 is TGTGCCAGCAGCTTAGAGGGGGTTGCTGGAAACACCATATATTTT. Its translation is CASSLEGVAGNTIYF. The complete variable domain, with remaining parts taken from reference TRBV7-9 and TRBJ1-3, reads DTGVSQNPRHKITKRGQNVTFRCDPISEHNRLYWYRQTLGQGPEFLTYFQNEAQLEKSRLLSDRFSAERPKGSFSTLEIQRTEQGDSAMYLCASSLEGVAGNTIYFGEGSWLTVV.

This rearrangement joins TRBV10-2 to TRBJ2-5; perhaps TRBD2 as D (6 bases). Germline V gene lookup returns CDR1 WSHSY and CDR2 SAAADI. The ends were cut back, 3 bases at V and 5 bases at J, with 19 bases in the middle. The CDR3 is 16 amino acids. The CDR3 is CASSDGTSRVVETQYF. The CDR3 DNA follows: TGCGCCAGCAGTGATGGAACTAGCCGAGTCGTTGAGACCCAGTACTTC.